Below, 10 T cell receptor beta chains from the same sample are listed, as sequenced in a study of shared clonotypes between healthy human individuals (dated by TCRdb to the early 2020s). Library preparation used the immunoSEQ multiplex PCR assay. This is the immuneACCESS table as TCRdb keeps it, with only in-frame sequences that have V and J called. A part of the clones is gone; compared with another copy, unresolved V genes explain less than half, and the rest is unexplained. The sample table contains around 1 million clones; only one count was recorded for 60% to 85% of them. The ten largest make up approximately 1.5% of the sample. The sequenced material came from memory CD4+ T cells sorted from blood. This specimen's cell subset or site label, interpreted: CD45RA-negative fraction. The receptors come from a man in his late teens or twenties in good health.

The CDR3 DNA follows: TGTGCCAGCAGAAAGGACAGGGGCCTGACCGGGGAGCTGTTTTTT. Protein: CASRKDRGLTGELFF. The genes are TRBV11-2 and TRBJ2-2, with 9 bases lining up with TRBD1. The CDR3 is 15 amino acids. Germline-derived CDR1 and CDR2 are SGHAT and FQNNGV. J was trimmed by 5 bases and V by 6 bases; bases with no gene match: 7.

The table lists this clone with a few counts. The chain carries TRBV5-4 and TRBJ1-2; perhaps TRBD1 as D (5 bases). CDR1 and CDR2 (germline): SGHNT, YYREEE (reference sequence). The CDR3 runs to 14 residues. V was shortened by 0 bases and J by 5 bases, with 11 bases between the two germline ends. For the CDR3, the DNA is TGTGCCAGCAGCTTGGACGGGGGAGGGTATGGCTACACCTTC. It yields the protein CASSLDGGGYGYTF.

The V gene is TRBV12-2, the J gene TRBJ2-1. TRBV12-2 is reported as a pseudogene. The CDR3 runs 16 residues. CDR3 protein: CASRLALFRRDNEQFF. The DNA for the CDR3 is TGTGCAAGTCGCTTAGCTCTATTCCGGCGAGACAATGAGCAGTTCTTC.

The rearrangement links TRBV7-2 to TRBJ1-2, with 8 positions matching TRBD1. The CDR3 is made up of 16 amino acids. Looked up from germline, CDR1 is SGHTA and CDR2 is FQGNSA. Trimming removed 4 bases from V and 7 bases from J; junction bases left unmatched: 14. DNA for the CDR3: TGTGCCAGCAGCTCCGTCCCAGGGGGCGGGACGGGTGGCTACACCTTC. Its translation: CASSSVPGGGTGGYTF. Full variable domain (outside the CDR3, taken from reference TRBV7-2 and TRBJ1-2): GAGVSQSPSNKVTEKGKDVELRCDPISGHTALYWYRQSLGQGLEFLIYFQGNSAPDKSGLPSDRFSAERTGGSVSTLTIQRTQQEDSAVYLCASSSVPGGGTGGYTFGSGTRLTVV.

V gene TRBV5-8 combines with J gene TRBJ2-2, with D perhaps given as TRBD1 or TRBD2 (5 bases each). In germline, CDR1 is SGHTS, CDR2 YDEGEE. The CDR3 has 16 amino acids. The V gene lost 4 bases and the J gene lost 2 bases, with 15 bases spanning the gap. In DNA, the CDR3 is TGTGCCAGCAGCCTGGGGGACGGACCTAACACCGGGGAGCTGTTTTTT. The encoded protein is CASSLGDGPNTGELFF.

CDR3 loop: CASSSTGGSQYF. Here the CDR3 DNA reads TGTGCCAGCAGCTCGACAGGGGGCTCGCAGTATTTT. The chain employs TRBV7-2 and TRBJ2-3; 10 bases fit TRBD1. J lost 10 bases, V lost 4 bases, and 2 bases had no gene match. From germline, CDR1 is SGHTA and CDR2 FQGNSA. The CDR3 sequence is 12 residues long.

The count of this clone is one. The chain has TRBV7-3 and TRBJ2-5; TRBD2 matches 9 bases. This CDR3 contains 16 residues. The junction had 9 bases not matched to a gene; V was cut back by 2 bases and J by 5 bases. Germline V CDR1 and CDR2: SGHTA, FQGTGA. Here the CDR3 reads CASSLGAGGRAETQYF. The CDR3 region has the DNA TGTGCCAGCAGCTTAGGAGCGGGGGGTAGGGCGGAGACCCAGTACTTC. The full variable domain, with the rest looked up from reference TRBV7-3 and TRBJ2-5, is GAGVSQTPSNKVTEKGKYVELRCDPISGHTALYWYRQSLGQGPEFLIYFQGTGAADDSGLPNDRFFAVRPEGSVSTLKIQRTERGDSAVYLCASSLGAGGRAETQYFGPGTRLLVL.

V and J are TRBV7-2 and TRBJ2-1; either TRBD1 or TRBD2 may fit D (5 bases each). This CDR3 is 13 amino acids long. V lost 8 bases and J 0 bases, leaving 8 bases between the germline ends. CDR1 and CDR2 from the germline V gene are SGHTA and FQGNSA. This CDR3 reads CASGTPSYNEQFF. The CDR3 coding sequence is TGTGCCAGCGGGACCCCCTCCTACAATGAGCAGTTCTTC.

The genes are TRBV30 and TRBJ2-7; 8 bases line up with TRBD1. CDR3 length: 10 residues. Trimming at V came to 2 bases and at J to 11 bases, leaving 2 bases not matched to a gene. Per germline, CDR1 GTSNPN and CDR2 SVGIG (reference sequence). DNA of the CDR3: TGTGCCTGGAGTCGGGACAGGAAGTACTTC. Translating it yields CAWSRDRKYF. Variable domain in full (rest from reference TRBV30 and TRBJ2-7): SQTIHQWPATLVQPVGSPLSLECTVEGTSNPNLYWYRQAAGRGLQLLFYSVGIGQISSEVPQNLSASRPQDRQFILSSKKLLLSDSGFYLCAWSRDRKYFGPGTRLTVT.

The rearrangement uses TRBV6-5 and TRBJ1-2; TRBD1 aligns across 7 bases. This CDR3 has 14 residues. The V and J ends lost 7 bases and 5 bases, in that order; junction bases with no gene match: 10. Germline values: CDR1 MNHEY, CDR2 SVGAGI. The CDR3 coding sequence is TGTGCCAGCAACTCCCTACAGGGGAAGTATGGCTACACCTTC. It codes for CASNSLQGKYGYTF.